These 9 T cell receptor beta chains share one sample of origin, sequenced in a study of blood T cell repertoires in COVID-19. The protocol was immunoSEQ multiplex PCR, while the TCRdb copy is restricted to in-frame clones and leaves out a portion. Of over 70,000 clones listed, about four fifths are singletons. Material for sequencing was peripheral blood. The source is a woman of 80 years or more with acute or convalescent COVID-19.

This chain uses TRBV7-2 with TRBJ2-3; 10 bases align to TRBD2. J gave up 1 base and V 8 bases, and 3 bases lay outside the gene matches. The CDR3 is made up of 14 amino acids. Germline lookup yields CDR1 SGHTA and CDR2 FQGNSA. The CDR3 sequence is CASDTSGGTDTQYF. The DNA of the CDR3 is TGTGCCAGCGATACTAGCGGGGGCACAGATACGCAGTATTTT.

In this sample, this clone turned up once. V and J are TRBV19 and TRBJ2-7; D remains unclear. The CDR3 is made up of 14 amino acids. Trimming cost V 4 bases and J 0 bases, with 10 bases left between them. Germline values: CDR1 LNHDA, CDR2 SQIVND (reference sequence). The CDR3 DNA is TGTGCCAGTAGTAAAGCGTTAAGCTCCTACGAGCAGTACTTC. Protein product: CASSKALSSYEQYF. Looking up the rest from reference TRBV19 and TRBJ2-7 gives the full variable domain: DGGITQSPKYLFRKEGQNVTLSCEQNLNHDAMYWYRQDPGQGLRLIYYSQIVNDFQKGDIAEGYSVSREKKESFPLTVTSAQKNPTAFYLCASSKALSSYEQYFGPGTRLTVT.

This rearrangement joins TRBV18 to TRBJ1-1, with TRBD1 as a possible D gene (5 bases). CDR1 and CDR2 from the germline V gene are KGHSH and LQKENI. V was trimmed by 0 bases and J by 5 bases, leaving 16 bases between them. The length of the CDR3 is 16 residues. The CDR3 is CASSPPSPQGGTEAFF. The CDR3 DNA reads as TGTGCCAGCTCACCACCGTCCCCCCAGGGAGGGACTGAAGCTTTCTTT.

V is TRBV28 and J is TRBJ2-7; D not certain. CDR3 length: 16 residues. V was trimmed by 1 base and J by 0 bases, leaving 13 bases between them. Germline CDR1 is MDHEN and CDR2 is SYDVKM. The CDR3 nucleotides read TGTGCCAGCAGTTTATCGGGTAGCCTTAGCTCCTACGAGCAGTACTTC. Its translation: CASSLSGSLSSYEQYF.

The chain combines TRBV9 with TRBJ1-1; 8 bases line up with TRBD1. J was trimmed by 1 base and V by 0 bases; bases with no gene match: 2. The CDR3 covers 15 residues. Germline values: CDR1 SGDLS, CDR2 YYNGEE. This CDR3 reads CASSVEGTGNTEAFF. The CDR3, as DNA: TGTGCCAGCAGCGTAGAGGGGACAGGGAACACTGAAGCTTTCTTT.

In its sample, this clone was seen once. The chain recombines TRBV6-5 with TRBJ2-5, with a tentative D call TRBD2 (6 bases). Trimming left V 6 bases short and J 7 bases short, with 21 bases between. This CDR3 region has 15 residues. CDR1 MNHEY and CDR2 SVGAGI come from the germline V gene. The CDR3 nucleotides are TGTGCCAGCAGCCCGTGGCGGGATTCGACGGGGACCCAGTACTTC. This sequence encodes CASSPWRDSTGTQYF.

The rearrangement uses TRBV7-3 and TRBJ2-3, with 8 bases identical to TRBD2. Germline lookup yields CDR1 SGHTA and CDR2 FQGTGA. The J segment lost 7 bases and the V segment lost 2 bases, leaving 5 bases of the junction unmatched. The CDR3 has 14 residues. CDR3 loop: CASSLLAGINTQYF. The CDR3 nucleotides read TGTGCCAGCAGCTTACTAGCGGGTATCAATACGCAGTATTTT.

The chain carries TRBV9 and TRBJ2-1; TRBD2 matches 12 bases. Germline CDR1 reads SGDLS; CDR2 reads YYNGEE. V trimming: 0 bases; J trimming: 3 bases; junction bases outside the gene matches: 4. CDR3 length equals 17 residues. In DNA form, the CDR3 reads TGTGCCAGCAGCGTAGGACTAGCGGGAGTTGTCTACAATGAGCAGTTCTTC. Its protein is CASSVGLAGVVYNEQFF.

The chain employs TRBV4-3 and TRBJ2-7, with a possible D match to TRBD2 (5 bases). The germline V and J ends were trimmed by 0 bases and 6 bases, with 6 bases remaining between them. The CDR3 is made up of 12 amino acids. Germline CDR1 is LGHNA and CDR2 is YSLEER. DNA for the CDR3: TGCGCCAGCAGCCAAGAGGGGAGCGAGCAGTACTTC. This sequence encodes CASSQEGSEQYF.